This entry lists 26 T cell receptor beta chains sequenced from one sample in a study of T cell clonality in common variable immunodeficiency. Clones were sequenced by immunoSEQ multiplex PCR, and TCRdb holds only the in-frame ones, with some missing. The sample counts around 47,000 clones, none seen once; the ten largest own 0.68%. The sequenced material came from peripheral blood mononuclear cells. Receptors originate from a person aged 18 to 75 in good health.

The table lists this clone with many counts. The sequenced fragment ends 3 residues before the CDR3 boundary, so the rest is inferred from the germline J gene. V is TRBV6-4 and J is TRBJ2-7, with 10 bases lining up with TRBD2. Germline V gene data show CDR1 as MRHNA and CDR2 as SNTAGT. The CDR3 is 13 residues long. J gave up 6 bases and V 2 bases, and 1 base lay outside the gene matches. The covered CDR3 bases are TGTGCCAGCAGTGACGGGACTAGCGCCGAG. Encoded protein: CASSDGTSAE. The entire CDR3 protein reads CASSDGTSAEQYF.

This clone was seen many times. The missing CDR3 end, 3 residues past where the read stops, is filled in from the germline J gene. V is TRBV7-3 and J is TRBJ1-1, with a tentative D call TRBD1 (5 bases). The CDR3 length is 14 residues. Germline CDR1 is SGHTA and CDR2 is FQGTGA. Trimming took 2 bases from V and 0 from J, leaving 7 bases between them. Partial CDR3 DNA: TGTGCCAGCAGCTTAGACAGCGTGAACACTGAA. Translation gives CASSLDSVNTE. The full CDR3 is CASSLDSVNTEAFF.

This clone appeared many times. The CDR3 sequence is CASSSRGRYNEQFF. The part of the CDR3 DNA that was read is TGTGCCAGCAGCTCCCGTGGCCGCTACAATGAG. The chain recombines TRBV5-4 with TRBJ2-1; unclear D gene. With the read ending 3 residues before the CDR3 end, the germline J gene is used to fill in that end. CDR3 length equals 14 residues. The V end lost 3 bases, the J end lost 3 bases, and 10 bases lay between the germline ends. CDR1 and CDR2 (germline): SGHNT, YYREEE (reference sequence).

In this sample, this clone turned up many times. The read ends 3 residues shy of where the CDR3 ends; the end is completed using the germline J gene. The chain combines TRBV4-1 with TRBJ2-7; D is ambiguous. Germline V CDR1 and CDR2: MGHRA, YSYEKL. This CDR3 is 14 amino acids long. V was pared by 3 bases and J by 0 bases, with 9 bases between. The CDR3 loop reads CASSHDSYSYEQYF. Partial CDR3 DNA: TGCGCCAGCAGCCACGATTCCTACTCCTACGAG.

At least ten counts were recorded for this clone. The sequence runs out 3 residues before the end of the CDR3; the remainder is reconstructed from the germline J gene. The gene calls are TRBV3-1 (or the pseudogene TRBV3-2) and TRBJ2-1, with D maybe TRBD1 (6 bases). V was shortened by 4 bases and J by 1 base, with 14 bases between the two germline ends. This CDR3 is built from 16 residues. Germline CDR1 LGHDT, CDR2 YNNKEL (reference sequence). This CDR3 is CASSPTRGHSYNEQFF. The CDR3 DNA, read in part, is TGTGCCAGCAGCCCAACCCGGGGACATTCCTACAATGAG.

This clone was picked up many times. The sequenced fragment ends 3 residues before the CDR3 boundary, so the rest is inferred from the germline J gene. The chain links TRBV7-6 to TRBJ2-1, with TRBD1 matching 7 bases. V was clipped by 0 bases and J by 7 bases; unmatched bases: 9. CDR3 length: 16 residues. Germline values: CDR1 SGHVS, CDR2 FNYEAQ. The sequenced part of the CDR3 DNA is TGTGCCAGCAGCTTAGCGTATGGACAGGTCACGAATGAG. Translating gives CASSLAYGQVTNE. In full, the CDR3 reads CASSLAYGQVTNEQFF.

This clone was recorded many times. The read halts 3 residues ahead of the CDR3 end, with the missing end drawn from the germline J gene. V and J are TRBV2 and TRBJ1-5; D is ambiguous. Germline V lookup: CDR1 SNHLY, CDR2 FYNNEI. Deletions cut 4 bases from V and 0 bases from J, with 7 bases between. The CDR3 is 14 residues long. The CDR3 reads CASSGNYSNQPQHF. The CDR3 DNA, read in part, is TGTGCCAGCAGTGGGAACTATAGCAATCAGCCC.

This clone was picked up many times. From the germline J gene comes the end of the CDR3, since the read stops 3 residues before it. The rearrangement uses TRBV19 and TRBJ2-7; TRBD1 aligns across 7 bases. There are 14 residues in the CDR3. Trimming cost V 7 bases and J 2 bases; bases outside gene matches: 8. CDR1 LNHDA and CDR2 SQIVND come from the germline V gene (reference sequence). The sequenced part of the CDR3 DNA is TGTGCCAGTACCGACAGGGACGGACCCTACGAG. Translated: CASTDRDGPYE. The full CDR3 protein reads CASTDRDGPYEQYF.

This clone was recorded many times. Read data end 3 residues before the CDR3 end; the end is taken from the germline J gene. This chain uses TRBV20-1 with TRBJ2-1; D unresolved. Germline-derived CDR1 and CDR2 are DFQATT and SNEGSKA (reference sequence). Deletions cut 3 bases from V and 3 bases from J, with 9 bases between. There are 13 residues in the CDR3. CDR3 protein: CSARLVLYNEQFF. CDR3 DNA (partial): TGCAGTGCTAGGTTAGTCCTCTACAATGAG.

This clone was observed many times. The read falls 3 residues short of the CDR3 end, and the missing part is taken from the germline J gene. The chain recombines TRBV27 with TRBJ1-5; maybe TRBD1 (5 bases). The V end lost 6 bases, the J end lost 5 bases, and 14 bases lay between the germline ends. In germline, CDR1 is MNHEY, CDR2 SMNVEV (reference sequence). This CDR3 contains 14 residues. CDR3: CASSLTGGYQPQHF. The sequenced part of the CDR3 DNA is TGTGCCAGCAGCCTAACAGGAGGCTATCAGCCC.

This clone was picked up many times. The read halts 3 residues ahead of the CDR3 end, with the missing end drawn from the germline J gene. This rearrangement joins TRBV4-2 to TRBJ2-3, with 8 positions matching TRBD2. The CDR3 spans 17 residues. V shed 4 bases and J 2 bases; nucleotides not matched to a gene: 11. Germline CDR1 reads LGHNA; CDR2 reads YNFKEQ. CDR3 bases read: TGTGCCAGCAGCCCTATACAAACTAGCGGAATCACAGATACG. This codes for CASSPIQTSGITDT. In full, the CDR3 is CASSPIQTSGITDTQYF.

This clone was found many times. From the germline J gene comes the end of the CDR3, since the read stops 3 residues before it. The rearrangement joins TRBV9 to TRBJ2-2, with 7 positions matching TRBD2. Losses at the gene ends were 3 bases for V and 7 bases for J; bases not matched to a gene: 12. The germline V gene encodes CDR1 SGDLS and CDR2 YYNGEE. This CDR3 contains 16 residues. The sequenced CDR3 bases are TGTGCCAGCAGCGACCCATACTTTGGGGGGGTCGGGGAG. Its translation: CASSDPYFGGVGE. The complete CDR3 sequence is CASSDPYFGGVGELFF.

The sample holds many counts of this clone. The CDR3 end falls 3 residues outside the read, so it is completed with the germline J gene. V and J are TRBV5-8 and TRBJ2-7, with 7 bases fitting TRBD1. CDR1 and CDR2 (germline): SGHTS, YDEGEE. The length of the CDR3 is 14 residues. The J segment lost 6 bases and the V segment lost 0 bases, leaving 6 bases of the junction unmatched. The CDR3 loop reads CASSLAQGIGEQYF. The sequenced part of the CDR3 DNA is TGTGCCAGCAGCTTGGCACAGGGGATTGGCGAG.

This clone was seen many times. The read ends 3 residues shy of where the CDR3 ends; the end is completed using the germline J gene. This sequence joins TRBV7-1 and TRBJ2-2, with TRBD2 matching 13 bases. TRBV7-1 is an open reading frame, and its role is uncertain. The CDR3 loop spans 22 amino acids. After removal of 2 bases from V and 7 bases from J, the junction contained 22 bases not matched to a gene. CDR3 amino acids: CASSSPKRKAPGTSGDRGELFF. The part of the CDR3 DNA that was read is TGTGCCAGCAGCTCACCTAAAAGGAAGGCCCCAGGGACTAGCGGGGACCGCGGGGAG.

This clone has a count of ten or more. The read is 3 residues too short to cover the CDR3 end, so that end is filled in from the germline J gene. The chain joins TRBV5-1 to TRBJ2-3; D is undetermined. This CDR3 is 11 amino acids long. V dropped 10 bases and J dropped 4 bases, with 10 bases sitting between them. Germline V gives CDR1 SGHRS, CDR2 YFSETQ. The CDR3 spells CASQNPDTQYF. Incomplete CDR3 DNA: TGCGCCTCCCAGAATCCAGATACG.

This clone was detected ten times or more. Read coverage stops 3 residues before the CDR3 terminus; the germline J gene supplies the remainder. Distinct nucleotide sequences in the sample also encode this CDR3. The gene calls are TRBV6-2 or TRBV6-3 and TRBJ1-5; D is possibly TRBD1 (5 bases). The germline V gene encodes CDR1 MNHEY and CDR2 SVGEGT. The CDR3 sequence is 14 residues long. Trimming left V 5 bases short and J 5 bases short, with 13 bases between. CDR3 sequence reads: CASSQGDKYQPQHF. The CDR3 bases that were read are TGTGCCAGCAGTCAGGGAGACAAATATCAGCCC.

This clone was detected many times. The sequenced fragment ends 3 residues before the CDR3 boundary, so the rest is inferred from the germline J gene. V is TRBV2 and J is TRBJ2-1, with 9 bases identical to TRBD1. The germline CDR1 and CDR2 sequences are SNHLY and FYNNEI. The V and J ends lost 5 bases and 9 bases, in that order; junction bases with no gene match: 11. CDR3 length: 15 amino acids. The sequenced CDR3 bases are TGTGCCAGCAGTACTACCGGGACAGGGTCTACTGAG. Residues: CASSTTGTGSTE. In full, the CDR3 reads CASSTTGTGSTEQFF. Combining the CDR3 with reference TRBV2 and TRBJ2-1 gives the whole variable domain EPEVTQTPSHQVTQMGQEVILRCVPISNHLYFYWYRQILGQKVEFLVSFYNNEISEKSEIFDDQFSVERPDGSNFTLKIRSTKLEDSAMYFCASSTTGTGSTEQFFGPGTRLTVL.

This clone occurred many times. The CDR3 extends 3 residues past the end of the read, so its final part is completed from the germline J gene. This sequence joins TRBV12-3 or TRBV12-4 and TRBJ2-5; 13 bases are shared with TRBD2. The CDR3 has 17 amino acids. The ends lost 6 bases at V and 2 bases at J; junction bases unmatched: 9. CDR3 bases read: TGTGCCAGCAGCCACCTGACTAGCGGGGGGCCTCAAGAGACC. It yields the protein CASSHLTSGGPQET. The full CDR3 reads CASSHLTSGGPQETQYF.

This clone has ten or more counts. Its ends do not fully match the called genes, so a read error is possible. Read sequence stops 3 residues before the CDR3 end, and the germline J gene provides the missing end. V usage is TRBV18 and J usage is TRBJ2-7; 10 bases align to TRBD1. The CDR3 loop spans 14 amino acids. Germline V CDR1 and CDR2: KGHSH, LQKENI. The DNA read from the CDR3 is TGTGCCAGCGCACCCGGACAGGGGGGCTACGAG. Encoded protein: CASAPGQGGYE. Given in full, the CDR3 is CASAPGQGGYEQYF.

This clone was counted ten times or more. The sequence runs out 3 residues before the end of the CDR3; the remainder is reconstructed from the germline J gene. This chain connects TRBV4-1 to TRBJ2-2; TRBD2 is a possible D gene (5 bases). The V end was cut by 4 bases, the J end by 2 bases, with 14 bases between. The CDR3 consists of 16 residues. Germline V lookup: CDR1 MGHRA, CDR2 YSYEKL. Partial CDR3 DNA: TGCGCCAGCAGCCGACCCAGGACTTCTAACACCGGGGAG. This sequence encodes CASSRPRTSNTGE. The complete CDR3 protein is CASSRPRTSNTGELFF.

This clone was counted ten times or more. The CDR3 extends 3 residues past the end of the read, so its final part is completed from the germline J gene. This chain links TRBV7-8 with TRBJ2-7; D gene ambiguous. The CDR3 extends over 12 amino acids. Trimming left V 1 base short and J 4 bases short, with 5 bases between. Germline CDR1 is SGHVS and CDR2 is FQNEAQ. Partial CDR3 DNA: TGTGCCAGCAGCTTAGGTAGATACGAG. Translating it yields CASSLGRYE. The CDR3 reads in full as CASSLGRYEQYF.

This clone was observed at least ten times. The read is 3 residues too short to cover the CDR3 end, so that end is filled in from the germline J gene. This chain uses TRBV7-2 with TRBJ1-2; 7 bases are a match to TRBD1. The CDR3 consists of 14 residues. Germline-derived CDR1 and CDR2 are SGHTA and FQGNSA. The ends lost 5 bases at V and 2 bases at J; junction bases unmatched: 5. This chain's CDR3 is CASSITTGNYGYTF. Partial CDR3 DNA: TGTGCCAGCAGCATAACGACAGGGAACTATGGC.

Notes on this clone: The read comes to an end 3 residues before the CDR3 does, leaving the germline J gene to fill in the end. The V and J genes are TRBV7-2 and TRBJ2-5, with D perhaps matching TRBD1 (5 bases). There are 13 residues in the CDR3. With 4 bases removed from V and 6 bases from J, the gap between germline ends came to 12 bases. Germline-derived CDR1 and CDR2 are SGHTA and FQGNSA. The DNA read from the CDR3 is TGTGCCAGCAGCTATGGGGCAAATAAGACC. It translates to CASSYGANKT. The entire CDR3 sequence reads CASSYGANKTQYF.

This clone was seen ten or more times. CDR3 sequence reads: CASSLAAGWDTEAFF. The CDR3 bases that were read are TGCGCCAGCAGCTTGGCCGCGGGATGGGACACTGAA. The chain has TRBV5-1 and TRBJ1-1; D is unclear. The CDR3 end falls 3 residues outside the read, so it is completed with the germline J gene. V was shortened by 0 bases and J by 3 bases, with 12 bases between the two germline ends. This CDR3 region has 15 residues. Germline V gene data show CDR1 as SGHRS and CDR2 as YFSETQ.

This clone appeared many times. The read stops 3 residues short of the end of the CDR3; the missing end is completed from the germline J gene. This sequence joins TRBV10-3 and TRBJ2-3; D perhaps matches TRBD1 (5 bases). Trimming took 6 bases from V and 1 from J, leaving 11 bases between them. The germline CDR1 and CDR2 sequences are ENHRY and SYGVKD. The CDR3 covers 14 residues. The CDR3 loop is CAIRTQQGTDTQYF. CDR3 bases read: TGTGCCATCAGGACCCAACAGGGCACAGATACG.

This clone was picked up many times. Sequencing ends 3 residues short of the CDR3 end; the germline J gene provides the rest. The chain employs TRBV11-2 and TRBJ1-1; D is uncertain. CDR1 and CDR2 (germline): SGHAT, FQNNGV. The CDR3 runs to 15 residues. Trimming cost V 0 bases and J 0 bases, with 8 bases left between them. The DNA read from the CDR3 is TGTGCCAGCAGCTTAGATTCCGAGCTGAACACTGAA. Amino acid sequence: CASSLDSELNTE. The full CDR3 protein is CASSLDSELNTEAFF.